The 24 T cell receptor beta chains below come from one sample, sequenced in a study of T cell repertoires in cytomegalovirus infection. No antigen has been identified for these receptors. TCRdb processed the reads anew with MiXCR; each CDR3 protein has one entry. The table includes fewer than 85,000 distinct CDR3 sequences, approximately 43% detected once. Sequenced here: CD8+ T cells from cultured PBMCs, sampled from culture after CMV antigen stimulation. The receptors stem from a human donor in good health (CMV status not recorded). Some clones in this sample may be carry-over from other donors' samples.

The CDR3 DNA follows: TGTGCCAGCAGTTACTGGGCGGACAGTCGCACAGATACGCAGTATTTT. Protein product: CASSYWADSRTDTQYF. This chain joins TRBV28 and TRBJ2-3, with D possibly TRBD1 on 6 matching bases. The CDR3 is 16 residues long. V was clipped by 4 bases and J by 1 base, with 15 bases between them. Germline V lookup: CDR1 MDHEN, CDR2 SYDVKM.

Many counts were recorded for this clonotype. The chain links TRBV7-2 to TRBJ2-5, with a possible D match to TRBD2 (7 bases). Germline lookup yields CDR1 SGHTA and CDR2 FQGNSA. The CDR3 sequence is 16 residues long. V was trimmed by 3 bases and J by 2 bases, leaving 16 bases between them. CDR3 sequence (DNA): TGTGCCAGCAGCTTTGGTAGGGGGGGAGGGCAAGAGACCCAGTACTTC. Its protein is CASSFGRGGGQETQYF. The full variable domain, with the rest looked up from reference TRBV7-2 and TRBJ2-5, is GAGVSQSPSNKVTEKGKDVELRCDPISGHTALYWYRQSLGQGLEFLIYFQGNSAPDKSGLPSDRFSAERTGGSVSTLTIQRTQQEDSAVYLCASSFGRGGGQETQYFGPGTRLLVL.

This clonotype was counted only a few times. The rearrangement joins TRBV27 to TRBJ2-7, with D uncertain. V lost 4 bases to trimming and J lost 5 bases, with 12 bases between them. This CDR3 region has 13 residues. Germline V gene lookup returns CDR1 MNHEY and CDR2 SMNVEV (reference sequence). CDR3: CASSSLALHEQYF. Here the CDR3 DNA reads TGTGCCAGCAGTTCCCTCGCCCTCCACGAGCAGTACTTC.

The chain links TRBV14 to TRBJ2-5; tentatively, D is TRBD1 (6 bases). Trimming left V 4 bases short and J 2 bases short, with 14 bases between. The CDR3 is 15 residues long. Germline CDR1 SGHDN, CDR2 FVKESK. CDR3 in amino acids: CASSRIYREQETQYF. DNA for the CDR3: TGTGCCAGCAGCCGTATATACAGGGAACAAGAGACCCAGTACTTC.

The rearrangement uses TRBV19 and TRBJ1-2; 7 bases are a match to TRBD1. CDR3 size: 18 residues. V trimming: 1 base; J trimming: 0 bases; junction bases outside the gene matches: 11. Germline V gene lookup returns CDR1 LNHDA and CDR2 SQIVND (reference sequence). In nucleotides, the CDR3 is TGTGCCAGTAGTATAGCTCCCCGGCAGGGGGTCGCTAACTATGGCTACACCTTC. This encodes CASSIAPRQGVANYGYTF.

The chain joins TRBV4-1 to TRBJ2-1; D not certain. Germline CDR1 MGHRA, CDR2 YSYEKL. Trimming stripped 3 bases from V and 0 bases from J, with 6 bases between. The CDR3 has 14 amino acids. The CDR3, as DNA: TGCGCCAGCAGCCAGGGTGACTCCTACAATGAGCAGTTCTTC. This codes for CASSQGDSYNEQFF.

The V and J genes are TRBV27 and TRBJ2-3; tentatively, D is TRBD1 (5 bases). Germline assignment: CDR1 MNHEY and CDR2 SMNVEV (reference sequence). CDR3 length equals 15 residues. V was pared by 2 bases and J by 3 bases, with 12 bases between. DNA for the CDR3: TGTGCCAGCAGTTTAATTACAGGTCAAACAGATACGCAGTATTTT. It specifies CASSLITGQTDTQYF.

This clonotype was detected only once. In nucleotides, the CDR3 is TGCAGTGCTAGTCCCGACAGGGGGAGGGCTGCTGGGGCCAACGTCCTGACTTTC. This sequence encodes CSASPDRGRAAGANVLTF. This chain uses TRBV20-1 with TRBJ2-6, with 9 bases aligning to TRBD1. The CDR3 covers 18 residues. Trimming cost V 3 bases and J 2 bases; bases outside gene matches: 11. The germline V gene encodes CDR1 DFQATT and CDR2 SNEGSKA (reference sequence).

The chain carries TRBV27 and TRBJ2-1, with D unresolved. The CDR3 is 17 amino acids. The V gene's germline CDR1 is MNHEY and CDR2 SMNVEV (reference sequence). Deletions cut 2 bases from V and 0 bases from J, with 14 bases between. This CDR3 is CASSLNFMKSSYNEQFF. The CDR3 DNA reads TGTGCCAGCAGTTTAAATTTCATGAAGAGCTCCTACAATGAGCAGTTCTTC.

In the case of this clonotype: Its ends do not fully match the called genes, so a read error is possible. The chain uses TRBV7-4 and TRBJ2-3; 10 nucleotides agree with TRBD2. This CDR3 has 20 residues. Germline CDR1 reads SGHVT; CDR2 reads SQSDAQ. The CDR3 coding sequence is TGTGCCAGCAGCTCGACGTTGCCTCTCCTAGCGGGGGCCACCACAGATAAGCAGTATTTT. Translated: CASSSTLPLLAGATTDKQYF.

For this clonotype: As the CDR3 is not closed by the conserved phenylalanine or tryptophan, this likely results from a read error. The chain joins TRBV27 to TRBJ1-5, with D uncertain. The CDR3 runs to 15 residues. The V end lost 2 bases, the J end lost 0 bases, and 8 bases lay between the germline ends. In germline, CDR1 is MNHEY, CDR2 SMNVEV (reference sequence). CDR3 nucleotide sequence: TGTGCCAGCAGTTTACGGCAGGCTAGCAATCAGCCCCAGCATTCT. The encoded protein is CASSLRQASNQPQHS.

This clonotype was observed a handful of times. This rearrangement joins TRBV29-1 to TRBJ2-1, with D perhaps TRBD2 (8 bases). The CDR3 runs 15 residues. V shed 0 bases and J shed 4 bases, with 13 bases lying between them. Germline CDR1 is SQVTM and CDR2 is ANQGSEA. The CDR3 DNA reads TGCAGCGTTGAAGATAGCGGGACAGAGTACAATGAGCAGTTCTTC. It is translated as CSVEDSGTEYNEQFF.

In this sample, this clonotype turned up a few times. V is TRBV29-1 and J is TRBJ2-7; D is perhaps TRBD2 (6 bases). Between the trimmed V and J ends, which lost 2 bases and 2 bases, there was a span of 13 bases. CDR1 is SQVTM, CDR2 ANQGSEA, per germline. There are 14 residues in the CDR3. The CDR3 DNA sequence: TGCAGCGTTGAAAAGGTAGCGGAGCCCTACGAGCAGTACTTC. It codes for CSVEKVAEPYEQYF.

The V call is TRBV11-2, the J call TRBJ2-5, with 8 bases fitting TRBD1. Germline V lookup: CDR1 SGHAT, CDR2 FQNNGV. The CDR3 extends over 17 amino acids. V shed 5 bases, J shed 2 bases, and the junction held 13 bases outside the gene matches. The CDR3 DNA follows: TGTGCCAGCAGCCCCGACAGGGGCACCCCAATGCAAGAGACCCAGTACTTC. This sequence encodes CASSPDRGTPMQETQYF. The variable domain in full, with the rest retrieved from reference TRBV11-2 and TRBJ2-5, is EAGVAQSPRYKIIEKRQSVAFWCNPISGHATLYWYQQILGQGPKLLIQFQNNGVVDDSQLPKDRFSAERLKGVDSTLKIQPAKLEDSAVYLCASSPDRGTPMQETQYFGPGTRLLVL.

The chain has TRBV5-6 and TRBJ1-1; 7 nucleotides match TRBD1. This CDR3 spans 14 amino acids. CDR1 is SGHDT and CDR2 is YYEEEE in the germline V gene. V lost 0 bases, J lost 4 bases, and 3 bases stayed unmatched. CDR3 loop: CASSLGGGGTEAFF. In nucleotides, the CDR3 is TGTGCCAGCAGCTTGGGAGGGGGCGGCACTGAAGCTTTCTTT.

CDR3 protein: CASSFTLIGQRGDTGELFF. DNA for the CDR3: TGTGCCAGCAGTTTCACCCTTATAGGACAGCGGGGGGACACCGGGGAGCTGTTTTTT. The chain recombines TRBV28 with TRBJ2-2; 9 positions agree with TRBD2. CDR1 is MDHEN, CDR2 SYDVKM, per germline. V lost 3 bases to trimming and J lost 3 bases; unmatched junction nucleotides: 14. This CDR3 region has 19 residues.

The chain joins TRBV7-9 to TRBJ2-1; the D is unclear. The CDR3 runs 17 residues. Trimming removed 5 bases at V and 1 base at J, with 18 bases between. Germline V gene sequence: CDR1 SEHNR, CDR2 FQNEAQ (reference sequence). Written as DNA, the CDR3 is TGTGCCAGCAGCGATACTGCGAGACTGCGTTCCTACAATGAGCAGTTCTTC. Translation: CASSDTARLRSYNEQFF.

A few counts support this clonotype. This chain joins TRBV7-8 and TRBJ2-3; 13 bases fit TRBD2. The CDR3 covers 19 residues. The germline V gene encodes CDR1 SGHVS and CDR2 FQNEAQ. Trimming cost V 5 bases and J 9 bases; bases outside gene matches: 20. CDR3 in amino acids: CASSPRLAGGTPGGETQYF. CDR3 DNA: TGTGCCAGCAGCCCTCGACTAGCGGGAGGCACCCCAGGGGGGGAGACGCAGTATTTT.

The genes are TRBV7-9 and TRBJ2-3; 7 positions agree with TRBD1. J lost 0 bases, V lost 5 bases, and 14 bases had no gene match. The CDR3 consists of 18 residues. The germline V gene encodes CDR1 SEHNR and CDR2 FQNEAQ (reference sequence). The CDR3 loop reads CASSHADRPIPSTDTQYF. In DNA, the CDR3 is TGTGCCAGCAGCCACGCGGACAGGCCCATCCCTAGCACAGATACGCAGTATTTT.

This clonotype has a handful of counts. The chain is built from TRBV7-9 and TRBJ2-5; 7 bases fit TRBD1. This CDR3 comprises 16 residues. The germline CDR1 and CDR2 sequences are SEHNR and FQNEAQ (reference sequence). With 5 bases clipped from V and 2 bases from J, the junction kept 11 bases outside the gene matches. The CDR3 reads CASSQSSSGQQETQYF. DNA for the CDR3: TGTGCCAGCAGCCAGTCCTCCTCGGGACAGCAAGAGACCCAGTACTTC.

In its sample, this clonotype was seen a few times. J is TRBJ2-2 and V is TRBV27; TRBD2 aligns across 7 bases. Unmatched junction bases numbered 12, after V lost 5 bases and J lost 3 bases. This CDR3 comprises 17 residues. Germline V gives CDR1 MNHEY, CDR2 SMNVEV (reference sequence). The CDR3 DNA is TGTGCCAGCAGTGCCACCTCCGGGACTATTTACACCGGGGAGCTGTTTTTT. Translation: CASSATSGTIYTGELFF.

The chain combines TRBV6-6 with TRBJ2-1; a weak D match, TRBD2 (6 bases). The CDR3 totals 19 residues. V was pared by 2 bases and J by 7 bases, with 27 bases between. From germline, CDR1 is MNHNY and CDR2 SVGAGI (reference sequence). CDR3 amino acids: CASSYPKGPRDSIKNEQFF. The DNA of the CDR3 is TGTGCCAGCAGTTACCCCAAGGGGCCTCGGGACTCCATAAAGAATGAGCAGTTCTTC.

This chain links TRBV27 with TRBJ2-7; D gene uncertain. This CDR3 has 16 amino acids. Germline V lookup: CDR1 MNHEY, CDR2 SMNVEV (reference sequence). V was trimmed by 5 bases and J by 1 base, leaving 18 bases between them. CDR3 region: CASSPSDGALSYEQYF. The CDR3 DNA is TGTGCCAGCAGTCCCTCCGATGGCGCCCTATCCTACGAGCAGTACTTC.

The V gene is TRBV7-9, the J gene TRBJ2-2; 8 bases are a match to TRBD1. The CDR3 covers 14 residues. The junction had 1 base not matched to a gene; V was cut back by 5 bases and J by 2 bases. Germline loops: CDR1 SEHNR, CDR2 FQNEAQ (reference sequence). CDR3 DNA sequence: TGTGCCAGCAGCGGACAGGGAAACACCGGGGAGCTGTTTTTT. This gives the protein CASSGQGNTGELFF.